The 28 T cell receptor beta chains listed next were all sequenced from one sample in a study of T cells expressing NK-cell markers. TCRdb reanalyzed the 5' RACE reads, giving one entry per CDR3 protein sequence and no DNA. The table lists 250,000 or so distinct CDR3 sequences. Sequencing used blood T cells: a sorted CD56 or NKG2C T cell subset, CD4+ or CD8+ T cells, or bulk PBMC T cells (not recorded which). Source of these receptors: a woman aged 18 to 75 in good health.

The chain is built from TRBV18 and TRBJ1-1; TCRdb designates TRBD1, a call that cannot be tested without DNA. CDR3 length: 14 amino acids. The germline gives CDR1 KGHSH, CDR2 LQKENI. CDR3 sequence reads: CASSRTAMNTEAFF. Complete variable domain (other parts from reference TRBV18 and TRBJ1-1): NAGVMQNPRHLVRRRGQEARLRCSPMKGHSHVYWYRQLPEEGLKFMVYLQKENIIDESGMPKERFSAEFPKEGPSILRIQQVVRGDSAAYFCASSRTAMNTEAFFGQGTRLTVV.

This chain joins TRBV20-1 and TRBJ2-2; the TCRdb call, TRBD2, lacks DNA for checking. Per germline, CDR1 DFQATT and CDR2 SNEGSKA (reference sequence). CDR3 length: 14 residues. CDR3 in amino acids: CSARAHPSTGELFF.

The rearrangement joins TRBV6-5 to TRBJ1-1; no DNA is available, so the TRBD1 call from TCRdb remains unchecked. The CDR3 covers 15 residues. Germline lookup yields CDR1 MNHEY and CDR2 SVGAGI. This CDR3 reads CASSYSGTGVTEAFF.

The gene calls are TRBV4-3 and TRBJ2-7; with no DNA, the TCRdb D assignment of TRBD1 cannot be verified. This CDR3 region has 16 residues. Germline values: CDR1 LGHNA, CDR2 YSLEER. Here the CDR3 reads CASSLAPGRGVYEQYF.

The chain uses TRBV12-3 or TRBV12-4 and TRBJ1-3. CDR3 size: 14 residues. CDR3: CASSPRQNRNTIYF.

CDR3 amino acids: CASSLEGGGAGEQFF. The chain couples TRBV5-1 to TRBJ2-1; TCRdb outputs TRBD2, but without DNA this stays unchecked. CDR1 and CDR2 (germline): SGHRS, YFSETQ. The CDR3 runs 15 residues.

The chain combines TRBV7-9 with TRBJ1-5. This CDR3 is built from 13 residues. Germline lookup yields CDR1 SEHNR and CDR2 FQNEAQ (reference sequence). The chain's CDR3 is CASSLEGDQPQHF.

This chain joins TRBV12-3 or TRBV12-4 and TRBJ2-7. The CDR3 contains 16 residues. The chain's CDR3 is CASRISRGGFLYEQYF.

V gene TRBV5-1 combines with J gene TRBJ2-2; the D gene TCRdb calls, TRBD1, cannot be checked with no DNA. The germline gives CDR1 SGHRS, CDR2 YFSETQ. The CDR3 is made up of 16 amino acids. The CDR3 reads CASSSPTGTGGGELFF.

The rearrangement uses TRBV6-5 and TRBJ2-2. The CDR3 spans 15 residues. CDR1 MNHEY and CDR2 SVGAGI come from the germline V gene. CDR3 in amino acids: CASRLLRENTGELFF.

This CDR3 reads CASSESRGLTEAFF. V usage is TRBV10-1 and J usage is TRBJ1-1; the D call of TRBD1 rests on TCRdb alone, since no DNA is present to check it. Germline V gives CDR1 WNHNN, CDR2 SYGVQD (reference sequence). The CDR3 totals 14 residues.

V is TRBV15 and J is TRBJ2-2. The CDR3 totals 16 residues. Germline V gene sequence: CDR1 LNHNV, CDR2 YYDKDF (reference sequence). The CDR3 is CATSRDWLTNTGELFF.

The V and J genes are TRBV19 and TRBJ2-2; TCRdb lists TRBD2, though no DNA is available to test this call. From germline, CDR1 is LNHDA and CDR2 SQIVND (reference sequence). The CDR3 is made up of 16 amino acids. CDR3 sequence: CASMESSGGYTGELFF. Together with reference TRBV19 and TRBJ2-2, the CDR3 gives the full variable domain: DGGITQSPKYLFRKEGQNVTLSCEQNLNHDAMYWYRQDPGQGLRLIYYSQIVNDFQKGDIAEGYSVSREKKESFPLTVTSAQKNPTAFYLCASMESSGGYTGELFFGEGSRLTVL.

This chain links TRBV7-3 with TRBJ2-3; TCRdb lists TRBD1, though no DNA is available to test this call. The CDR3 covers 15 residues. In germline, CDR1 is SGHTA, CDR2 FQGTGA. CDR3 residues: CASSRATGSTDTQYF. The full variable domain, rest sourced from reference TRBV7-3 and TRBJ2-3, is GAGVSQTPSNKVTEKGKYVELRCDPISGHTALYWYRQSLGQGPEFLIYFQGTGAADDSGLPNDRFFAVRPEGSVSTLKIQRTERGDSAVYLCASSRATGSTDTQYFGPGTRLTVL.

The chain's CDR3 is CSVRTPGGYTF. This chain links TRBV29-1 with TRBJ1-2. Germline assignment: CDR1 SQVTM and CDR2 ANQGSEA. The CDR3 is 11 residues long.

The V gene is TRBV6-1, the J gene TRBJ1-2; TCRdb designates TRBD1, a call that cannot be tested without DNA. The CDR3 contains 15 residues. Germline V CDR1 and CDR2: MNHNS, SASEGT. The CDR3 protein is CASRPGGAGTHGYTF.

V and J are TRBV15 and TRBJ1-1. Germline loops: CDR1 LNHNV, CDR2 YYDKDF (reference sequence). The CDR3 length is 14 residues. The CDR3 is CATSRPTTGLEAFF.

This chain connects TRBV6-2 or TRBV6-3 to TRBJ1-5. The CDR3 consists of 15 residues. In germline, CDR1 is MNHEY, CDR2 SVGEGT. The CDR3 protein is CASRTGSQGNQPQHF.

This chain links TRBV7-3 with TRBJ2-1; no DNA is available, so the TRBD1 call from TCRdb remains unchecked. Germline V lookup: CDR1 SGHTA, CDR2 FQGTGA. The CDR3 is made up of 15 amino acids. The CDR3 spells CASSLTRHRSDEQFF.

The CDR3 region is CSASLLAGPNNEQFF. The genes are TRBV20-1 and TRBJ2-1; TCRdb's D call of TRBD2 is untestable without DNA. Germline V gene sequence: CDR1 DFQATT, CDR2 SNEGSKA (reference sequence). CDR3 length equals 15 residues.

This sequence joins TRBV7-9 and TRBJ1-4; TCRdb calls TRBD1, which cannot be checked without DNA. This CDR3 contains 16 residues. CDR1 and CDR2 from the germline V gene are SEHNR and FQNEAQ (reference sequence). The CDR3 reads CASSLFTGTGAEKLFF. The complete variable domain, with remaining parts taken from reference TRBV7-9 and TRBJ1-4, reads DTGVSQNPRHKITKRGQNVTFRCDPISEHNRLYWYRQTLGQGPEFLTYFQNEAQLEKSRLLSDRFSAERPKGSFSTLEIQRTEQGDSAMYLCASSLFTGTGAEKLFFGSGTQLSVL.

The genes are TRBV7-2 and TRBJ2-1; there is no DNA to check the TCRdb D call of TRBD1. Looked up from germline, CDR1 is SGHTA and CDR2 is FQGNSA. This CDR3 comprises 14 residues. CDR3 protein: CASSLGQGRNEQFF.

The chain combines TRBV6-2 or TRBV6-3 with TRBJ2-1; the D gene TCRdb calls, TRBD2, cannot be checked with no DNA. Germline loops: CDR1 MNHEY, CDR2 SVGEGT. CDR3 length equals 13 residues. CDR3 in amino acids: CATSMPLTNEQFF.

The rearrangement links TRBV29-1 to TRBJ2-7; without DNA, the TCRdb call of TRBD1 cannot be checked. Per the germline V gene, CDR1 is SQVTM and CDR2 is ANQGSEA. CDR3 length: 12 residues. CDR3 region: CSVGDRVGEQYF.

Here the CDR3 reads CASSLGTSEGTQYF. The rearrangement links TRBV12-3 or TRBV12-4 to TRBJ2-3. The CDR3 is made up of 14 amino acids.

The chain joins TRBV18 to TRBJ1-2. The germline CDR1 and CDR2 sequences are KGHSH and LQKENI. The CDR3 totals 14 residues. The CDR3 reads CASSPGPRGYGYTF.

J is TRBJ2-5 and V is TRBV12-3 or TRBV12-4. The CDR3 has 14 residues. CDR3 sequence reads: CASSRRTREETQYF.

The chain couples TRBV7-7 to TRBJ2-2; the TCRdb call, TRBD1, lacks DNA for checking. This CDR3 has 14 residues. Germline V CDR1 and CDR2: SSHAT, FNYEAQ (reference sequence). The chain's CDR3 is CASSPFGGSGELFF.